The 20 T cell receptor beta chains listed next were all sequenced from one sample in a study of T-cell reconstitution after alpha-beta-depleted transplantation in children. Study-wide findings and caveats: Hyperexpanded clones declined; after one year, newly produced T cells mostly supplied diversity.

The antigens for these receptors are not known. The TCRbeta library incorporated unique molecular identifiers. Using its own MiXCR run on the PCR reads, TCRdb lists one record per CDR3 protein. The table records about 300,000 distinct CDR3 sequences, roughly 7.8% of them present only once. The specimen comprised peripheral blood, sampled 360 days after TCRalphabeta/CD19-depleted stem cell transplant. These receptors came from a female patient younger than 10 who had a stem cell transplant for Fanconi anemia, so the T cells may come from the graft donor.

This clonotype was detected many times. The chain recombines TRBV6-5 with TRBJ2-2; 14 nucleotides line up with TRBD2. The CDR3 has 17 amino acids. After removal of 8 bases from V and 6 bases from J, the junction contained 11 bases not matched to a gene. CDR1 is MNHEY and CDR2 is SVGAGI in the germline V gene. The CDR3 DNA follows: TGTGCCAGCTTCCGGACTAGCGGGAGGTCGGCAGCCGGGGAGCTGTTTTTT. Residues: CASFRTSGRSAAGELFF.

This clonotype was detected ten times or more. This chain uses TRBV20-1 with TRBJ1-6; no definite D call. CDR1 is DFQATT, CDR2 SNEGSKA, per germline (reference sequence). This CDR3 has 12 residues. The germline V and J ends were trimmed by 2 bases and 10 bases, with 9 bases remaining between them. The CDR3 loop is CSARPSGSPLHF. Written as DNA, the CDR3 is TGCAGTGCTAGACCCTCGGGGTCACCCCTCCACTTT.

This clonotype was counted a few times. The chain uses TRBV24-1 and TRBJ2-5; 8 bases are shared with TRBD1. The CDR3 extends over 14 amino acids. The V gene's germline CDR1 is KGHDR and CDR2 SFDVKD. V dropped 6 bases and J dropped 4; count of bases not matched to a gene: 6. CDR3 sequence (DNA): TGTGCCACCAGTACCGGACAGGGAGGAGAGACCCAGTACTTC. Its protein is CATSTGQGGETQYF.

This clonotype was recorded at least ten times. The rearrangement uses TRBV2 and TRBJ2-5, with 8 bases lining up with TRBD1. CDR3 size: 15 residues. V shed 4 bases, J shed 1 base, and the junction held 5 bases outside the gene matches. Looked up from germline, CDR1 is SNHLY and CDR2 is FYNNEI. CDR3 amino acids: CASSGRDRIQETQYF. In DNA, the CDR3 is TGTGCCAGCAGTGGGAGGGACAGGATCCAAGAGACCCAGTACTTC.

With regard to this clonotype: One junction end does not reproduce the germline sequence, and a read error may be involved. The J gene is TRBJ2-7, the V gene TRBV6-2 or TRBV6-3, with 9 bases that match TRBD1. In germline, CDR1 is MNHEY, CDR2 SVGEGT. This CDR3 is built from 15 residues. The CDR3, as DNA: TGTGCCAGCAGTCGGGCCGGGACAGGGCCGGGCAGAGGGGACTTC. This sequence encodes CASSRAGTGPGRGDF.

The rearrangement uses TRBV5-1 and TRBJ2-7; D gene ambiguous. V lost 0 bases to trimming and J lost 6 bases, with 7 bases between them. Germline CDR1 and CDR2: SGHRS and YFSETQ. The CDR3 is made up of 12 amino acids. The CDR3 DNA is TGCGCCAGCAGCTTGGCGGTTGGCGAGCAGTACTTC. Encoded protein: CASSLAVGEQYF.

About this clonotype: A much larger clone differs from this one at a single base, so this may be a read error. The V call is TRBV12-3 or TRBV12-4, the J call TRBJ1-1; D is undetermined. This CDR3 has 18 residues. CDR3: CTSSLALPGHPMNTEAFF. The CDR3 nucleotides are TGTACCAGCAGTTTAGCGTTACCTGGGCACCCCATGAACACTGAAGCTTTCTTT.

This clonotype was seen many times. One junction end does not reproduce the germline sequence, and a read error may be involved. J is TRBJ1-1 and V is TRBV7-9; D unclear. The germline V gene encodes CDR1 SEHNR and CDR2 FQNEAQ (reference sequence). The CDR3 is 14 amino acids. The CDR3 DNA reads as TGTGCCAGCAGTTTAGGGCCAGGAAACACTGAAGCTTTCTTT. It specifies CASSLGPGNTEAFF.

This clonotype has a handful of counts. This chain links TRBV7-9 with TRBJ1-3; 8 bases fit TRBD1. The V gene's germline CDR1 is SEHNR and CDR2 FQNEAQ (reference sequence). The CDR3 extends over 17 amino acids. The V and J ends lost 3 bases and 2 bases, in that order; junction bases with no gene match: 9. CDR3 nucleotide sequence: TGTGCCAGCAGCTTTCGGACAGGGAATCGGGCTGGAAACACCATATATTTT. It encodes CASSFRTGNRAGNTIYF. Full variable domain (rest looked up from reference TRBV7-9 and TRBJ1-3): DTGVSQNPRHKITKRGQNVTFRCDPISEHNRLYWYRQTLGQGPEFLTYFQNEAQLEKSRLLSDRFSAERPKGSFSTLEIQRTEQGDSAMYLCASSFRTGNRAGNTIYFGEGSWLTVV.

This clonotype was seen repeatedly, ten times or more. V usage is TRBV7-9 and J usage is TRBJ1-5; D perhaps matches TRBD1 (5 bases). Trimming left V 1 base short and J 6 bases short, with 10 bases between. This CDR3 contains 14 residues. The germline gives CDR1 SEHNR, CDR2 FQNEAQ (reference sequence). CDR3 sequence: CASSLEGVRQPQHF. CDR3 nucleotide sequence: TGTGCCAGCAGCTTAGAAGGGGTTCGTCAGCCCCAGCATTTT.

The rearrangement uses TRBV7-3 and TRBJ2-3; TRBD1 matches 9 bases. This CDR3 has 17 amino acids. Germline CDR1 is SGHTA and CDR2 is FQGTGA. V was pared by 0 bases and J by 2 bases, with 6 bases of the junction left unmatched. CDR3 sequence: CASSLTPGQGSTDTQYF. The CDR3 DNA follows: TGTGCCAGCAGCTTAACGCCGGGACAGGGTTCCACAGATACGCAGTATTTT.

The rearrangement links TRBV2 to TRBJ2-3, with D perhaps TRBD2 (5 bases). CDR1 is SNHLY, CDR2 FYNNEI, per germline. The CDR3 is made up of 13 amino acids. V was trimmed by 8 bases and J by 2 bases, leaving 11 bases between them. CDR3 DNA: TGTGCCAGCCGAGCGGACCACACAGATACGCAGTATTTT. Translating it yields CASRADHTDTQYF.

Ten or more counts support this clonotype. The chain links TRBV5-1 to TRBJ2-5; the D is unclear. The V end lost 3 bases, the J end lost 2 bases, and 14 bases lay between the germline ends. The CDR3 is made up of 15 amino acids. CDR1 is SGHRS and CDR2 is YFSETQ in the germline V gene. CDR3 amino acids: CASSSSGIPQETQYF. As DNA, the CDR3 is TGCGCCAGCAGCTCTTCCGGAATACCTCAAGAGACCCAGTACTTC.

This clonotype was detected a few times. The chain links TRBV5-4 to TRBJ2-2; no reliable D call. V was trimmed by 1 base and J by 4 bases, leaving 2 bases between them. Germline CDR1 reads SGHNT; CDR2 reads YYREEE (reference sequence). CDR3 length equals 12 residues. The CDR3 here is CASSLITGELFF. The CDR3, as DNA: TGTGCCAGCAGCTTGATCACCGGGGAGCTGTTTTTT.

There are many counts of this clonotype. The rearrangement joins TRBV5-1 to TRBJ2-1; D remains unclear. The germline V gene encodes CDR1 SGHRS and CDR2 YFSETQ. CDR3 length equals 12 residues. V gave up 1 base and J gave up 5 bases, with 4 bases separating them. CDR3 loop: CASSLSDNEQFF. Written as DNA, the CDR3 is TGCGCCAGCAGCTTGTCCGACAATGAGCAGTTCTTC.

This clonotype was found many times. The chain carries TRBV12-3 or TRBV12-4 and TRBJ2-5; the match to TRBD1 covers 7 bases. V shed 6 bases and J 2 bases; nucleotides not matched to a gene: 9. The CDR3 runs 15 residues. The DNA for the CDR3 is TGTGCCAGCAGCCGTTGGACAGGCCGTCAAGAGACCCAGTACTTC. Protein: CASSRWTGRQETQYF.

This clonotype has at least ten counts. V gene TRBV28 combines with J gene TRBJ2-3; 7 nucleotides match TRBD1. CDR1 is MDHEN and CDR2 is SYDVKM in the germline V gene. Germline trimming cut 6 bases from V and 3 bases from J; bases unmatched to any gene: 3. This CDR3 comprises 13 residues. As DNA, the CDR3 is TGTGCCAGCAGGTACAGGGGAACAGATACGCAGTATTTT. Protein: CASRYRGTDTQYF.

With regard to this clonotype: A clone one base away is much larger, so this may be a read error. This sequence joins TRBV12-3 or TRBV12-4 and TRBJ2-5; D is ambiguous. The CDR3 covers 15 residues. CDR3: CASSLEPPGQETRYF. CDR3 DNA sequence: TGTGCCAGCAGTTTAGAGCCCCCGGGCCAAGAGACCCGGTACTTC.

This clonotype came up many times. The rearrangement uses TRBV28 and TRBJ2-1, with TRBD2 matching 8 bases. After removal of 2 bases from V and 8 bases from J, the junction contained 23 bases not matched to a gene. Per germline, CDR1 MDHEN and CDR2 SYDVKM. The CDR3 covers 20 residues. The CDR3, as DNA: TGTGCCAGCAGTTTACAATCAGGGGCAGCAAAGCGGGAGATCTGGGATGAGCAGTTCTTC. Amino acid sequence: CASSLQSGAAKREIWDEQFF.

Many counts were recorded for this clonotype. V gene TRBV4-3 combines with J gene TRBJ2-1; 12 nucleotides agree with TRBD1. V lost 4 bases, J lost 7 bases, and 8 bases stayed unmatched. Germline loops: CDR1 LGHNA, CDR2 YSLEER. The CDR3 runs 16 residues. The CDR3 loop is CASSRFGTGGMNEQFF. The CDR3 DNA reads TGCGCCAGCAGCCGGTTCGGGACAGGGGGCATGAATGAGCAGTTCTTC.